This is a list of T cell receptor beta chains from one sample in a study of human T cells and chemical hapten exposure. Each CDR3 protein gets one entry after TCRdb re-called the RACE reads with MiXCR. The sample records 250,000 or so distinct CDR3 sequences, 7.7% being singletons. The input for sequencing was whole blood, taken in connection with sensitization to the hapten diphenylcyclopropenone (DPC). These receptors were obtained from a man between 18 and 35 years old with alopecia areata. Some clones in this sample may be carry-over from other donors' samples. CDR3s include the opening cysteine and the closing phenylalanine or tryptophan. A D gene is named only where the DNA matches it firmly. Clone size is given for some rows only: seen once, a few or many times, or a class if the clone is expanded.

V gene,J gene,clone size,D gene,CDR3 DNA,CDR3 protein
TRBV10-3,TRBJ1-2,many,TRBD1,TGTGCCATCAGTGAGTCAGAAGACAGGGTTCATGGCTACACCTTC,CAISESEDRVHGYTF
TRBV5-6,TRBJ2-6,many,.,TGTGCCAGCAGCCACCAGACGGGCTCTGGGGCCAACGTCCTGACTTTC,CASSHQTGSGANVLTF
TRBV4-3,TRBJ2-5,.,.,TGCGCCAGCAGCCAAGATCCATCGGCTGGGGCGGAGACCCAGTACTTC,CASSQDPSAGAETQYF
TRBV19,TRBJ2-6,.,.,TGTGCCAGTACCACGGTCTCTGGGGCCAACGTCCTGACTTTC,CASTTVSGANVLTF
TRBV29-1,TRBJ1-2,once,TRBD1,TGCAGCGTATCTCCGGGACAGAACTATGGCTACACCTTC,CSVSPGQNYGYTF
TRBV20-1,TRBJ1-3,.,TRBD1,TGCAGTGCTAGAGGGCAGGGGGCTGGGATGGCGCCTGGAAACACCATATATTTT,CSARGQGAGMAPGNTIYF
TRBV7-2,TRBJ2-3,many,TRBD2,TGTGCCAGCAGAGGTACTAGCGGTTCGGGGACAGATACGCAGTATTTT,CASRGTSGSGTDTQYF
TRBV4-3,TRBJ2-1,few,.,TGCGCCAGCAGCTCCCGGACTGTCAGCTCCTACAATGAGCAGTTCTTC,CASSSRTVSSYNEQFF
TRBV7-3,TRBJ2-2,many,.,TGTGCCAGCAGCTTCCCCCTTGGGGCCGGGGAGCTGTTTTTT,CASSFPLGAGELFF
TRBV7-2,TRBJ2-3,.,TRBD1,TGTGCCAGCAGCCCGGGCTTTCCCAGGGGGTCCAAGGCGGATACGCAGTATTTT,CASSPGFPRGSKADTQYF
TRBV10-1,TRBJ2-3,few,.,TGCGCCAGCAGTGATCATGGACCAGATACGCAGTATTTT,CASSDHGPDTQYF
TRBV18,TRBJ2-7,few,.,TGTGCCAGCCACGCCCCGGGGAGCTACGAGCAGTACTTC,CASHAPGSYEQYF
TRBV3-1,TRBJ1-2,few,.,TGTGCCAGCAGCCAGACGGGGTTATGGGGCTACACCTTC,CASSQTGLWGYTF
TRBV11-2,TRBJ1-5,medium-sized,TRBD1,TGTGCCAGCAGCTTAACAGGGGCTAGCAATCAGCCCCAGCATTTT,CASSLTGASNQPQHF
TRBV9,TRBJ2-2,many,.,TGTGCCAGCAGCGCGCGCGGGGAGCTGTTTTTT,CASSARGELFF
TRBV2,TRBJ2-5,many,.,TGTGCCAGCAGTGAAGCGCGGTCCCTGGGACAAGAGACCCAGTACTTC,CASSEARSLGQETQYF